This T cell receptor (beta chain) emerged from a study of blood T cell repertoires in COVID-19. As for the study in general: Italy, Spain and the United States were the sources of the convalescent and acute COVID-19 samples.

V lost 2 bases and J 3 bases, leaving 10 bases between the germline ends. This CDR3 is built from 14 residues. CDR1 SGHRS and CDR2 YFSETQ come from the germline V gene. Per the study methods: Reference gene primer amplification gave nucleated cell count estimates. TCRdb's copy holds only in-frame clones and misses some; the assay was immunoSEQ multiplex PCR. The V and J calls and clone size are taken from that table; D and trimming were inferred from the DNA. The table lists 250,000 to 300,000 clones, 88% of them singletons. The chain combines TRBV5-1 with TRBJ2-3, with D perhaps TRBD1 (5 bases). The TCR originated in a woman in her thirties who had recovered from COVID-19. Sequencing used PBMCs or T cells enriched from blood (not recorded which). The CDR3 loop reads CASSFQGRTDTQYF. CDR3 coding DNA: TGCGCCAGCAGCTTCCAGGGAAGGACAGATACGCAGTATTTT.